The 9 T cell receptor beta chains reported below all come from one sample, sequenced in a study of T cell changes during pregnancy in multiple sclerosis. Profiled with immunoSEQ multiplex PCR; TCRdb holds only in-frame clones, not every one. Found here are approximately 64,000 clones, less than 95% of them singletons; the top ten hold about 2%. This sample comprised peripheral blood, obtained in the second trimester of pregnancy. These TCRs come from a female donor in good health, enrolled as a control in a pregnancy study.

This clone was recorded only once. The V gene is TRBV27, the J gene TRBJ2-3; 14 bases map to TRBD2. The CDR3 runs to 16 residues. Germline V gene sequence: CDR1 MNHEY, CDR2 SMNVEV (reference sequence). J gave up 3 bases and V 3 bases, and 2 bases lay outside the gene matches. In DNA form, the CDR3 reads TGTGCCAGCAGTTTGACTAGCGGGGGGGTGACAGATACGCAGTATTTT. Its translation is CASSLTSGGVTDTQYF.

The chain recombines TRBV28 with TRBJ1-5, with D tentatively TRBD1 (5 bases). The CDR3 has 15 residues. Germline V gene sequence: CDR1 MDHEN, CDR2 SYDVKM. V dropped 2 bases and J dropped 0 bases, with 8 bases sitting between them. CDR3 residues: CASSLVGDSNQPQHF. CDR3 coding DNA: TGTGCCAGCAGTTTAGTAGGGGATAGCAATCAGCCCCAGCATTTT.

The V gene is TRBV27, the J gene TRBJ2-7; the match to TRBD2 covers 8 bases. V gave up 7 bases and J gave up 3 bases; unmatched junction bases: 11. CDR3 length equals 15 residues. Looked up from germline, CDR1 is MNHEY and CDR2 is SMNVEV (reference sequence). Here the CDR3 DNA reads TGTGCCAGCACTCAGGTTCGAGCGGGAGTCTACGAGCAGTACTTC. Protein product: CASTQVRAGVYEQYF.

CDR3 in amino acids: CASSQLTGNYGYTF. The DNA for the CDR3 is TGTGCCAGCAGCCAACTGACAGGGAACTATGGCTACACCTTC. V and J are TRBV14 and TRBJ1-2, with TRBD1 matching 7 bases. Trimming removed 2 bases from V and 2 bases from J; junction bases left unmatched: 2. Per the germline V gene, CDR1 is SGHDN and CDR2 is FVKESK. This CDR3 spans 14 amino acids.

The CDR3 coding sequence is TGTGCCAGCAGCTTTTCTCTACCCCCCAACCCAAGCTCCTACAATGAGCAGTTCTTC. Translated: CASSFSLPPNPSSYNEQFF. The rearrangement uses TRBV7-9 and TRBJ2-1; D is unclear. CDR1 is SEHNR, CDR2 FQNEAQ, per germline (reference sequence). Trimming shortened V by 3 bases and J by 0 bases, and 21 bases separated the two germline ends. The CDR3 has 19 residues.

The V and J genes are TRBV5-1 and TRBJ1-2, with 8 bases identical to TRBD1. The CDR3 runs to 15 residues. Germline values: CDR1 SGHRS, CDR2 YFSETQ. V was pared by 2 bases and J by 6 bases, with 9 bases of the junction left unmatched. The CDR3 loop reads CASSFRQGAWDGYTF. CDR3 DNA: TGCGCCAGCAGCTTTAGGCAGGGGGCTTGGGATGGCTACACCTTC. Drawing the rest from reference TRBV5-1 and TRBJ1-2, the complete variable domain is KAGVTQTPRYLIKTRGQQVTLSCSPISGHRSVSWYQQTPGQGLQFLFEYFSETQRNKGNFPGRFSGRQFSNSRSEMNVSTLELGDSALYLCASSFRQGAWDGYTFGSGTRLTVV.

Regarding this clone: A read error may account for a junction end that differs from germline. V usage is TRBV5-4 and J usage is TRBJ1-1; TRBD1 agrees at 7 bases. The CDR3 covers 15 residues. The germline CDR1 and CDR2 sequences are SGHNT and YYREEE (reference sequence). CDR3 nucleotides: TGTGCCAGCAGGTTGGAGGCAGGGGGTAACACTGAAGCTTTCTTT. Translation gives CASRLEAGGNTEAFF.

The genes are TRBV27 and TRBJ2-5, with TRBD1 matching over 9 bases. This CDR3 is 14 amino acids long. Looked up from germline, CDR1 is MNHEY and CDR2 is SMNVEV (reference sequence). V dropped 5 bases and J dropped 5; count of bases not matched to a gene: 6. The CDR3 bases are TGTGCCAGCAGTCCTACAGGGGGCGGCGAGACCCAGTACTTC. Translated, it gives CASSPTGGGETQYF.

The rearrangement links TRBV6-1 to TRBJ2-7; D is possibly TRBD1 (6 bases). Germline V CDR1 and CDR2: MNHNS, SASEGT. V lost 7 bases to trimming and J lost 4 bases, with 20 bases between them. CDR3 size: 15 residues. This CDR3 reads CASIFRDKAEYEQYF. CDR3 sequence (DNA): TGTGCCAGCATCTTCCGGGACAAGGCCGAATACGAGCAGTACTTC.